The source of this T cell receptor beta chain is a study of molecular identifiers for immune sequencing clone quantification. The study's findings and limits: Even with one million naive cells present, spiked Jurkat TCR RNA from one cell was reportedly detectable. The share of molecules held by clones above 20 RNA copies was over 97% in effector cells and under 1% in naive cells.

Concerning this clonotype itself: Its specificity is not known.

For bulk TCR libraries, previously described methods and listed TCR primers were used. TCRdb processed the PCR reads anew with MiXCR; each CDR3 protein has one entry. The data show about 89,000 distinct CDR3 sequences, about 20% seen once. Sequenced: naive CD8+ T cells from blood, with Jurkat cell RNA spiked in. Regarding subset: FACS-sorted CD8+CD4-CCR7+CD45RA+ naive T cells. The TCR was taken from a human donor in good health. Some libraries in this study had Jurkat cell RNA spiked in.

The CDR3 nucleotides read TGTGCCAGCAGTGAATCTTCCGTCACCGGATTATATGGCTACACCTTC. This gives the protein CASSESSVTGLYGYTF. This sequence joins TRBV2 and TRBJ1-2; D remains ambiguous. The length of the CDR3 is 16 residues. Germline-derived CDR1 and CDR2 are SNHLY and FYNNEI. Trimming shortened V by 2 bases and J by 5 bases, and 18 bases separated the two germline ends. Supplemented by reference TRBV2 and TRBJ1-2, the full variable domain reads EPEVTQTPSHQVTQMGQEVILRCVPISNHLYFYWYRQILGQKVEFLVSFYNNEISEKSEIFDDQFSVERPDGSNFTLKIRSTKLEDSAMYFCASSESSVTGLYGYTFGSGTRLTVV.